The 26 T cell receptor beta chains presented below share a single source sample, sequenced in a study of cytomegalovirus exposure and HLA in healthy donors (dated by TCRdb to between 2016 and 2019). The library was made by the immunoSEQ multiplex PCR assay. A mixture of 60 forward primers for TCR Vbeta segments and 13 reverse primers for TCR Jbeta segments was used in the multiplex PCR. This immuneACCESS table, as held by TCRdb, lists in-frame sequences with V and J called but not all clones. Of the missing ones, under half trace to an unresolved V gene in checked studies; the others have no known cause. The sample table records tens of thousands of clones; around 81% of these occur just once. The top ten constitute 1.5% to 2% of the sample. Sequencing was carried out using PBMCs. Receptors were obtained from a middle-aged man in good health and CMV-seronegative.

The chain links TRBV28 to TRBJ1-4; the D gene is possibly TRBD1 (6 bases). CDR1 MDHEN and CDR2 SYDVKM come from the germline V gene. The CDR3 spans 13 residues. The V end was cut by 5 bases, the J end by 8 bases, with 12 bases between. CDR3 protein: CASSDRQIEKLFF. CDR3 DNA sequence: TGTGCCAGCAGTGACAGGCAGATAGAAAAACTGTTTTTT.

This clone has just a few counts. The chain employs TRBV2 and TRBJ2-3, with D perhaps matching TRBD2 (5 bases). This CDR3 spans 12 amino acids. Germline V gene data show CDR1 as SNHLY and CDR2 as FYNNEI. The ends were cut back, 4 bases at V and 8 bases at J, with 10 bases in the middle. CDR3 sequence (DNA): TGTGCCAGCAGTGGGGAGAGACGTACGCAGTATTTT. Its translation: CASSGERRTQYF.

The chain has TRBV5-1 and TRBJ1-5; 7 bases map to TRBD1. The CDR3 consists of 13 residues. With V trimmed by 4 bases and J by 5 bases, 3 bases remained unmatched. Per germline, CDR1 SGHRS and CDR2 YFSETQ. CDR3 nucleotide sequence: TGCGCCAGCAGCCAGACAGGGCATCAGCCCCAGCATTTT. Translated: CASSQTGHQPQHF.

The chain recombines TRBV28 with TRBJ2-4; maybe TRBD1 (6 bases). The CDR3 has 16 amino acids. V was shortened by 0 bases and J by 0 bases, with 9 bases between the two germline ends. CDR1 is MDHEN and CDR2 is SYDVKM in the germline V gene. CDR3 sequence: CASSLWQGIAKNIQYF. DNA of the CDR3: TGTGCCAGCAGTTTATGGCAGGGGATAGCCAAAAACATTCAGTACTTC.

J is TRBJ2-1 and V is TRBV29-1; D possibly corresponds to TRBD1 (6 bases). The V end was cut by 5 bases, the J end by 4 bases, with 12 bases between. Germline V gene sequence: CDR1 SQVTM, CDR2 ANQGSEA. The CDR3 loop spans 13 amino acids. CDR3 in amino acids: CSVRAGAYNEQFF. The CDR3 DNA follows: TGCAGCGTTAGGGCAGGGGCTTACAATGAGCAGTTCTTC.

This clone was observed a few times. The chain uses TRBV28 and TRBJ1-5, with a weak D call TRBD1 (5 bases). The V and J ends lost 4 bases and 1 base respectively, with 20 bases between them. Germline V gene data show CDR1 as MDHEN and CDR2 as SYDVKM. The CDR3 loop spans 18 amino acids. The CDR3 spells CASSSTGPWTASNQPQHF. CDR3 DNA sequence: TGTGCCAGCAGTTCCACAGGACCTTGGACCGCGAGCAATCAGCCCCAGCATTTT.

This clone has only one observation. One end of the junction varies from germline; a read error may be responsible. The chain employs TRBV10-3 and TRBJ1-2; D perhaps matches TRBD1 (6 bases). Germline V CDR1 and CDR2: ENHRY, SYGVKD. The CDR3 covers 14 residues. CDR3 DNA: TGTGCCACCAGTGAGTCCGGGACAAAGAATGGCTACACCTTC. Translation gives CATSESGTKNGYTF.

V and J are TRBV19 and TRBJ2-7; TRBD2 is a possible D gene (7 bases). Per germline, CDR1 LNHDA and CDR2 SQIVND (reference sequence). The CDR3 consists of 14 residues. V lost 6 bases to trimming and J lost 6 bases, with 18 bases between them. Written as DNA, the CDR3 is TGTGCCAGTAGCCACCGCGGGGGCGGGGGCGAGCAGTACTTC. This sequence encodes CASSHRGGGGEQYF.

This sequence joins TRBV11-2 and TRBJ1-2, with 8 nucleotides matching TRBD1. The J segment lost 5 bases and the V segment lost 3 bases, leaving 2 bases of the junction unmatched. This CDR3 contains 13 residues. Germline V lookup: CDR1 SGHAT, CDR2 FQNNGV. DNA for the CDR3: TGTGCCAGCAGCTTCGGACAGGGTTATGGCTACACCTTC. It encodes CASSFGQGYGYTF.

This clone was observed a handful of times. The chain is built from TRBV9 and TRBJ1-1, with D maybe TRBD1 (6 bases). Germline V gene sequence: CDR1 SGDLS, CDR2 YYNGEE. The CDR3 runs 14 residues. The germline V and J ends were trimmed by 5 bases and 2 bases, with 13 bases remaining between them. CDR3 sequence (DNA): TGTGCCAGCAGTGCACAAGGGGGAAACACTGAAGCTTTCTTT. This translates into CASSAQGGNTEAFF.

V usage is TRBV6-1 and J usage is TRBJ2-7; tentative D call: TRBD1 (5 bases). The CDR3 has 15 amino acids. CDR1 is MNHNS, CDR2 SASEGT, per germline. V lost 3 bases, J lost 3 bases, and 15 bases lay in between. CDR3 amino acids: CASSDLGRVGYEQYF. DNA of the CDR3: TGTGCCAGCAGTGATTTGGGCAGGGTAGGCTACGAGCAGTACTTC.

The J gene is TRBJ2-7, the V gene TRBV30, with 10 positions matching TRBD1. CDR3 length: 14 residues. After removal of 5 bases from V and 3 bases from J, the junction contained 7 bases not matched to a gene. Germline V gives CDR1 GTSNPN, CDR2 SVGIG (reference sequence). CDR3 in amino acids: CAWVTGTGDYEQYF. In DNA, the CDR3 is TGTGCCTGGGTAACCGGGACAGGGGACTACGAGCAGTACTTC.

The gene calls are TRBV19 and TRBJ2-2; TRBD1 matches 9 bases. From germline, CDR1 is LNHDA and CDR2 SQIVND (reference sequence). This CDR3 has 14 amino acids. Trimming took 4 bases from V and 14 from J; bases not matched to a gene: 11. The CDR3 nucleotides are TGTGCCAGTAGTACCGAGGCCGGGACAGGGAACCTGTTTTTT. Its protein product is CASSTEAGTGNLFF. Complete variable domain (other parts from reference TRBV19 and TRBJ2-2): DGGITQSPKYLFRKEGQNVTLSCEQNLNHDAMYWYRQDPGQGLRLIYYSQIVNDFQKGDIAEGYSVSREKKESFPLTVTSAQKNPTAFYLCASSTEAGTGNLFFGEGSRLTVL.

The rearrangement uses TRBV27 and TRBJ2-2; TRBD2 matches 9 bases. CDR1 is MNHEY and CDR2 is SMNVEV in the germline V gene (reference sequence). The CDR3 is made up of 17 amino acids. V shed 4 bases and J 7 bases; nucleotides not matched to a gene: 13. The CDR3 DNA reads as TGTGCCAGCAGTTCCGGGGGGAGCGGGAGGATTTACGGGGAGCTGTTTTTT. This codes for CASSSGGSGRIYGELFF.

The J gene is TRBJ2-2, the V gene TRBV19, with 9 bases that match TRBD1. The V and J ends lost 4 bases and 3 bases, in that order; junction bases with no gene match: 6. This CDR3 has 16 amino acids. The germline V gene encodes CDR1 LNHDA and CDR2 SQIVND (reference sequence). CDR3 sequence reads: CASSTRDRAYTGELFF. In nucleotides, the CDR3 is TGTGCCAGTAGTACCCGGGACAGGGCGTACACCGGGGAGCTGTTTTTT.

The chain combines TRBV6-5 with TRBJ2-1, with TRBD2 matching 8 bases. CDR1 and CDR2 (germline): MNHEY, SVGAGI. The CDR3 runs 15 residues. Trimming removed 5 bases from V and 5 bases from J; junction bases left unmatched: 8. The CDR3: CASSLGGLVNNEQFF. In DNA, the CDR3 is TGTGCCAGCAGTCTCGGGGGACTAGTCAACAATGAGCAGTTCTTC.

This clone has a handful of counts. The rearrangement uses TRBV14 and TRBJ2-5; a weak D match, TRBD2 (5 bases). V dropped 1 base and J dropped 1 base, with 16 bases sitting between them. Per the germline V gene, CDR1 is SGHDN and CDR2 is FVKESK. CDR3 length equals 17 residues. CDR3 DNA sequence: TGTGCCAGCAGCCAAGGGAGGAAAACAGTGTTCCAAGAGACCCAGTACTTC. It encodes CASSQGRKTVFQETQYF.

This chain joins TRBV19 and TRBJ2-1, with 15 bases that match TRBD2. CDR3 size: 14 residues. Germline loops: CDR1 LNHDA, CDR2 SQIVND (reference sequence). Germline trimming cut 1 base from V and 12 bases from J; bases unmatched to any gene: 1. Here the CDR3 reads CASSIGTSGGGQFF. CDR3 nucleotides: TGTGCCAGTAGTATAGGGACTAGCGGGGGGGGGCAGTTCTTC.

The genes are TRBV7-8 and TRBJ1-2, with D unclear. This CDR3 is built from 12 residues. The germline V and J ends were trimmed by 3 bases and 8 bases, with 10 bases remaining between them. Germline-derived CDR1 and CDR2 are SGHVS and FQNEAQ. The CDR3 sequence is CASSFRGGGYTF. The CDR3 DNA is TGTGCCAGCAGCTTCCGTGGAGGGGGCTACACCTTC.

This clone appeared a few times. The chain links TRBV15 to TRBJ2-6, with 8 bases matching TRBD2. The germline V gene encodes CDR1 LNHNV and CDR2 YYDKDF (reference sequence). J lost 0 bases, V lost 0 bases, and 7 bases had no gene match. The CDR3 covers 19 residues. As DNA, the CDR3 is TGTGCCACCAGCAGAGATGAAGCGGGGGCCCTCTCTGGGGCCAACGTCCTGACTTTC. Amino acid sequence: CATSRDEAGALSGANVLTF.

CDR3 sequence: CASSFDRASYEQYF. The CDR3 region has the DNA TGTGCCAGCAGCTTCGACAGGGCCTCTTACGAGCAGTACTTC. V gene TRBV11-2 combines with J gene TRBJ2-7; 7 bases line up with TRBD1. CDR3 length: 14 residues. Germline V gene data show CDR1 as SGHAT and CDR2 as FQNNGV. With V trimmed by 3 bases and J by 4 bases, 6 bases remained unmatched.

CDR3 loop: CSVGLEGQPQHF. CDR3 coding DNA: TGCAGCGTTGGGCTCGAGGGTCAGCCCCAGCATTTT. The chain employs TRBV29-1 and TRBJ1-5; D unclear. Germline V lookup: CDR1 SQVTM, CDR2 ANQGSEA. V dropped 4 bases and J dropped 6 bases, with 10 bases sitting between them. The CDR3 has 12 amino acids.

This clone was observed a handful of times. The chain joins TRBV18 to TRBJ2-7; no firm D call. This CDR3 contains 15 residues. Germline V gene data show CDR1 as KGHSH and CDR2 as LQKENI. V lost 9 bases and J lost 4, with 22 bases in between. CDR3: CASFFKQKAAYEQYF. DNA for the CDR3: TGTGCCAGTTTTTTCAAGCAGAAGGCGGCATACGAGCAGTACTTC.

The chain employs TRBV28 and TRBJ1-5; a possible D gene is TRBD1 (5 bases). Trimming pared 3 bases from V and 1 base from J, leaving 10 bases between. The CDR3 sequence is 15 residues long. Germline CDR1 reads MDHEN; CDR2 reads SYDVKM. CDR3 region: CASSFTDSSNQPQHF. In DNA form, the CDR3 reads TGTGCCAGCAGTTTTACCGACAGCAGCAATCAGCCCCAGCATTTT.

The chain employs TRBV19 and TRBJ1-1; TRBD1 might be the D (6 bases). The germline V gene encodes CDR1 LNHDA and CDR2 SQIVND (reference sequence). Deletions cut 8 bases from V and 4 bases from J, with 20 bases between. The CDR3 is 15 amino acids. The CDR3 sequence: CASGAWGGAGTEAFF. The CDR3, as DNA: TGTGCCAGTGGTGCCTGGGGGGGCGCGGGCACTGAAGCTTTCTTT.

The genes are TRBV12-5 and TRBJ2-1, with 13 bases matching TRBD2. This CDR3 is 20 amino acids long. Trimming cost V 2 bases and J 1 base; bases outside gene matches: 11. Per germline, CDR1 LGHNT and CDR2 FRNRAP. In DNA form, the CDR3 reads TGTGCTAGTGGTTTGTCACGACTAGCGGGAGGTAAAAGATCCTACAATGAGCAGTTCTTC. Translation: CASGLSRLAGGKRSYNEQFF. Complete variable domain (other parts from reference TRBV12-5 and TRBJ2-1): DARVTQTPRHKVTEMGQEVTMRCQPILGHNTVFWYRQTMMQGLELLAYFRNRAPLDDSGMPKDRFSAEMPDATLATLKIQPSEPRDSAVYFCASGLSRLAGGKRSYNEQFFGPGTRLTVL.